This T cell receptor beta chain was captured by sequencing in a study of early T cells in non-severe SARS-CoV-2 infection. Study context: Chains from this unsorted whole-blood bulk RNA could not be paired. General observations from the study: In VDJdb matching, anti-spike CD8 responses were favored while private and CD4 specificities went missing.

Each cDNA molecule carried a unique molecular identifier. From the 5' RACE reads, TCRdb called clonotypes with MiXCR, one entry per CDR3 protein. The repertoire has tens of thousands of distinct CDR3 sequences, around 6% of them found once; the top ten carry 9.5% to 15%. This clonotype has more than one count but fewer than ten. Its antigen remains unidentified. This CDR3 has 16 residues. Input material: whole blood. The receptor comes from an adult who was a healthcare worker with PCR-confirmed SARS-CoV-2 infection or an uninfected control (not recorded which). The chain couples TRBV21-1 to TRBJ1-5; the table's D call, TRBD1, has no DNA check behind it. TRBV21-1 is a documented pseudogene. In DNA form, the CDR3 reads TGTGCCAGCAGCAAAAGGAAGGACACCGGCGGGCAGCCCCAGCATTTT. The encoded protein is CASSKRKDTGGQPQHF.